This T cell receptor beta chain was identified in a study of OX40 agonist ivuxolimab in advanced cancers. This CDR3 is 16 amino acids long. Germline CDR1 is MNHNS and CDR2 is SASEGT. V was trimmed by 1 base and J by 2 bases, leaving 15 bases between them. Using immunoSEQ multiplex PCR, the repertoire was profiled, and TCRdb retains in-frame clones only, with some absent. The repertoire holds tens of thousands of clones, about 90% seen once, with 3% to 4.5% in the top ten. This clone was observed a single time. The V call is TRBV6-1, the J call TRBJ2-7, with D uncertain. Material: CD4+ or CD8+ T cells sorted from blood, obtained in a trial of the OX40 agonist ivuxolimab. This TCR was sampled from an adult with an advanced solid tumor such as melanoma, head and neck, liver or kidney cancer. This CDR3 is CASSEVGRSRPYEQYF. CDR3 nucleotide sequence: TGTGCCAGCAGTGAAGTCGGGCGCAGCAGGCCCTACGAGCAGTACTTC.